This TCR beta chain is from a study of cytomegalovirus exposure and HLA in healthy donors. Findings and limits, study-wide: TCR beta chain V- and J-gene trimming was linked, in a later analysis, to a missense variant in DCLRE1C.

Germline values: CDR1 SGHRS, CDR2 YFSETQ. This CDR3 contains 14 residues. Trimming took 1 base from V and 3 from J, leaving 10 bases between them. The PCR contained 60 Vbeta and 13 Jbeta primers. The repertoire was sequenced with immunoSEQ multiplex PCR; TCRdb's copy has only in-frame clones and lacks some. This table lists 190,000 or so clones. Details on this clone: Antigen specificity is unknown.

Everyone who donated was a healthy bone marrow donor. Sequenced: PBMCs. The V call is TRBV5-1, the J call TRBJ1-1, with D possibly matching TRBD1 (5 bases). The TCR comes from a boy aged 10-17 years in good health and CMV-seronegative. Here the CDR3 reads CASSLNSGYTEAFF. Written as DNA, the CDR3 is TGCGCCAGCAGCTTGAATTCAGGGTACACTGAAGCTTTCTTT.